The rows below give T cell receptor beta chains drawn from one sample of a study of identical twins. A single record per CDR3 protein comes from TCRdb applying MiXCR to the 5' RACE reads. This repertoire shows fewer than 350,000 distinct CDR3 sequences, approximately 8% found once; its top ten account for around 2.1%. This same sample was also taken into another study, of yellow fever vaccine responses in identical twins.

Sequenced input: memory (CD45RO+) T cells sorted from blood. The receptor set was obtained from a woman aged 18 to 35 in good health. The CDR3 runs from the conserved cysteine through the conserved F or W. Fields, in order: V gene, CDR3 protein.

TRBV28,CASRVGRNYGYTF
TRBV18,CASSPLLSGGGSYEQYF
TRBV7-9,CASSLGQGAETEAFF
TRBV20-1,CSASGHGAYNEQFF
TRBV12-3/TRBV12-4,CASKLGRGQQETQYF
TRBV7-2,CASSLDSPYNEQFF
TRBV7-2,CASSLRTPNYGYTF
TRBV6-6,CASSPGTTETQYF
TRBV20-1,CSARPAGAGETDTQYF
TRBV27,CASSLTGTSGRNEQFF
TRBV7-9,CASSSDHLSYEQYF
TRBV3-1,CASCQGLGEGNEQFF
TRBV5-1,CASSTGQWNTGELFF
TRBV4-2,CASSQDLLASGANVLTF
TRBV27,CASTPGTVNTGELFF
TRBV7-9,CASSFIGGRTKTQYF
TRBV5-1,CASSNDGGDSEQYF
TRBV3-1,CASSQGQVGSYNEQFF
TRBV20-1,CSARSLAGEVETQYF
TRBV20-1,CSRWGGFRVGYTF
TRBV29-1,CSAERETQYF
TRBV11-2,CASNQVGTQAFF
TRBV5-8,CASSQKSWREYNEQFF
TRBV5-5,CASSLRLGGTGEHTQYF
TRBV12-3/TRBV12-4,CASSSPTGSGNTIYF
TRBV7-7,CASSIDLSSYNEQFF
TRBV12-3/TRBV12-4,CASSWTNIGYTF
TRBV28,CASSISGRGTGELFF
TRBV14,CASSQLGFGTEAFF
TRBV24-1,CATSEGQGSETQYF
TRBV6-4,CASSDNPGQGAGELFF
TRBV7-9,CASSLDRGRAGELFF
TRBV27,CASSFGRAGLNTEAFF
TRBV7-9,CASSTGTTLTTQYF
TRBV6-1,CASRLGGPNEKLFF
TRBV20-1,CSARFQRGAFF
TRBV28,CASRAGGSYEQYF
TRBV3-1,CASSPPGQYEQYF
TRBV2,CASSEALAEDNEQFF
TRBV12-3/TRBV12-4,CASSTLAGGPHEQFF